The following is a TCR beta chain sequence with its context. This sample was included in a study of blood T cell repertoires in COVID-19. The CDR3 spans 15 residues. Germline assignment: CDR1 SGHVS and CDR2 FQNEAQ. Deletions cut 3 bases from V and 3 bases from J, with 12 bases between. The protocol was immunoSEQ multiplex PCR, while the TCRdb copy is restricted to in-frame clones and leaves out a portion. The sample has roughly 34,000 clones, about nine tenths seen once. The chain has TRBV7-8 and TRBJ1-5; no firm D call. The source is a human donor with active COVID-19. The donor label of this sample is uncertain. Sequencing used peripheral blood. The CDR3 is CASSLIGGHNQPQHF. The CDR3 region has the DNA TGTGCCAGCAGCTTGATAGGAGGGCACAATCAGCCCCAGCATTTT.